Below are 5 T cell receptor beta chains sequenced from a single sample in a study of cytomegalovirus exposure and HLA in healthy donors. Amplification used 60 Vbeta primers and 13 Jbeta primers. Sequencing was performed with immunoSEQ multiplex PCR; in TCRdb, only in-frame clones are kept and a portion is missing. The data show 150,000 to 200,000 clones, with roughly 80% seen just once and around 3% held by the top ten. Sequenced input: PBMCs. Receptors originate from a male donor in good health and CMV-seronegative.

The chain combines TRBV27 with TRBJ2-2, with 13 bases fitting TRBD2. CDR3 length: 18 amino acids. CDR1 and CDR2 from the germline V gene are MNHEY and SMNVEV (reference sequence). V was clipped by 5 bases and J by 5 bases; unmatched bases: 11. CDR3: CASSPGLAGWGGTGELFF. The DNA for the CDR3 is TGTGCCAGCAGTCCGGGACTAGCGGGGTGGGGGGGGACCGGGGAGCTGTTTTTT.

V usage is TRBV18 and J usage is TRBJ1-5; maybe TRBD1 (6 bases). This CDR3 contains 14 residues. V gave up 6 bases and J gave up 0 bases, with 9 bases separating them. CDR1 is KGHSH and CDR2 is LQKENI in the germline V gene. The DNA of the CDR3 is TGTGCCAGCTCGGGGGCGGTTAGCAATCAGCCCCAGCATTTT. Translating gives CASSGAVSNQPQHF. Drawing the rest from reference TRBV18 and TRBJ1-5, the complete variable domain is NAGVMQNPRHLVRRRGQEARLRCSPMKGHSHVYWYRQLPEEGLKFMVYLQKENIIDESGMPKERFSAEFPKEGPSILRIQQVVRGDSAAYFCASSGAVSNQPQHFGDGTRLSIL.

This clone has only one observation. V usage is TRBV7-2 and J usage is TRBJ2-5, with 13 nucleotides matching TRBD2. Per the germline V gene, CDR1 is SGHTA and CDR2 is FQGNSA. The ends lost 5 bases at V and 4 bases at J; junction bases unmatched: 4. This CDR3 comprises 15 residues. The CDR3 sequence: CASSRGLAGAETQYF. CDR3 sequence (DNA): TGTGCCAGCAGCCGCGGACTAGCGGGGGCAGAGACCCAGTACTTC.

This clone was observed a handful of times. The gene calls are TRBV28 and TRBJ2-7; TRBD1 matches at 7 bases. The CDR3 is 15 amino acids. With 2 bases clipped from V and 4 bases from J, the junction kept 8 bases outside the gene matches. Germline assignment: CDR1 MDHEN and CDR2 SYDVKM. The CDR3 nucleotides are TGTGCCAGCAGTTTAAAAGCGGACAGGAGGTACGAGCAGTACTTC. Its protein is CASSLKADRRYEQYF.

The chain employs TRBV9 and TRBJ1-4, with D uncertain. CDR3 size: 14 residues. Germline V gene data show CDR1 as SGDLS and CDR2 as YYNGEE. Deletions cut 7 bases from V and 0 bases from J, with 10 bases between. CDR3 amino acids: CASSEFTTNEKLFF. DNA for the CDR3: TGTGCCAGCTCAGAATTTACAACTAATGAAAAACTGTTTTTT.